The sample holds a few counts of the clone carrying this T cell receptor (beta chain). This entry belongs to a study of OX40 agonist ivuxolimab in advanced cancers. The wider study: Patients received ivuxolimab, an agonistic anti-OX40 (CD134) antibody.

V lost 4 bases, J lost 6 bases, and 12 bases stayed unmatched. CDR1 and CDR2 from the germline V gene are SGHRS and YFSETQ. The length of the CDR3 is 16 residues. Sequencing was performed with immunoSEQ multiplex PCR; in TCRdb, only in-frame clones are kept and a portion is missing. The sample has about 83,000 clones, around 86% seen once. The sequencing here drew on CD4+ or CD8+ T cells sorted from blood, taken in a trial of the OX40 agonist ivuxolimab. This sequence joins TRBV5-1 and TRBJ2-2; TRBD1 aligns across 7 bases. The receptor was isolated from an adult with an advanced solid tumor such as melanoma, head and neck, liver or kidney cancer. CDR3 DNA: TGCGCCAGCAGCCCCAAACAGGGGAGTGAGGCCGGGGAGCTGTTTTTT. Its protein is CASSPKQGSEAGELFF.